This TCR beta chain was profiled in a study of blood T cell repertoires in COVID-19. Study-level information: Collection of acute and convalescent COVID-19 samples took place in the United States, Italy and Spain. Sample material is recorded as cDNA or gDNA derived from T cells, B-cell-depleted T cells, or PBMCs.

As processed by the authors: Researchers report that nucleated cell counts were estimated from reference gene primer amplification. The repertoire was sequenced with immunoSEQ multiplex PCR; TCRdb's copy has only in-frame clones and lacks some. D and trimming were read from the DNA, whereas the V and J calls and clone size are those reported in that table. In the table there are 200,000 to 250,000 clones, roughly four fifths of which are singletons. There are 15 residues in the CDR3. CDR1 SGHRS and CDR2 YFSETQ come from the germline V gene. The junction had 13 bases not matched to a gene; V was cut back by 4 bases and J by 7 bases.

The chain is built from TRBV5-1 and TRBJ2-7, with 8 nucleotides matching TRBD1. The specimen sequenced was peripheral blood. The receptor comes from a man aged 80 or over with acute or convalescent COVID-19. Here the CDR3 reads CASSHRTGSIGEQYF. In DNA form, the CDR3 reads TGCGCCAGCAGCCACCGGACAGGGTCGATAGGGGAGCAGTACTTC.